The T cell receptor (beta chain) described here comes from a study of blood T cell repertoires in COVID-19. The overall study: The United States, Italy and Spain were the sources of the acute and convalescent COVID-19 samples. Sources were T cells, B-cell-depleted T cells, or PBMCs; the material itself was cDNA or gDNA.

Authors' methods: Amplifying reference gene primers gave estimates of nucleated cell counts. Profiled with immunoSEQ multiplex PCR; TCRdb holds only in-frame clones, not every one. V, J and clone size derive from that table, while D and trimming were established from the DNA sequence. The sample carries 130,000 or so clones, roughly nine tenths recorded once. J was trimmed by 6 bases and V by 5 bases; bases with no gene match: 12. The CDR3 totals 17 residues. Germline CDR1 and CDR2: LGHNT and FRNRAP. The receptor was isolated from a woman between 65 and 79 years old with COVID-19, enrolled during active disease. The V call is TRBV12-5, the J call TRBJ1-5; 11 bases are a match to TRBD1. Specimen: peripheral blood. The CDR3 nucleotides are TGTGCTAGTGGTCGTCTCCGGGGACAGGGGGAAAGTCAGCCCCAGCATTTT. Amino acids: CASGRLRGQGESQPQHF.